The 30 T cell receptor beta chains reported below all come from one sample, sequenced in a study of CD8+ T cells in alopecia areata. RNA extraction was followed by reverse transcription into cDNA, which acted as the sequencing template. Clones were sequenced by immunoSEQ multiplex PCR, and TCRdb holds only the in-frame ones, with some missing. Of about 97,000 clones listed, about 60% are singletons. Treatment: oral pan-JAK inhibitor, 5-10 mg twice daily. The input for sequencing was CD8+ T cells sorted from blood, taken at week 56, from a patient treated with tofacitinib. The receptors shown here come from a human donor with alopecia areata.

This clone was observed a handful of times. The chain is built from TRBV13 and TRBJ2-5; no clear D gene. The V gene lost 5 bases and the J gene lost 1 base, with 14 bases spanning the gap. Germline CDR1 reads PRHDT; CDR2 reads FYEKMQ (reference sequence). The CDR3 has 15 amino acids. CDR3 sequence: CASSTQRTGQETQYF. As DNA, the CDR3 is TGTGCCAGCAGCACCCAGAGGACGGGCCAAGAGACCCAGTACTTC. The full variable domain, with the rest looked up from reference TRBV13 and TRBJ2-5, is AAGVIQSPRHLIKEKRETATLKCYPIPRHDTVYWYQQGPGQDPQFLISFYEKMQSDKGSIPDRFSAQQFSDYHSELNMSSLELGDSALYFCASSTQRTGQETQYFGPGTRLLVL.

V usage is TRBV6-1 and J usage is TRBJ2-7, with D maybe TRBD1 (6 bases). CDR1 is MNHNS, CDR2 SASEGT, per germline. The V and J ends lost 8 bases and 7 bases respectively, with 24 bases between them. This CDR3 contains 15 residues. CDR3 in DNA: TGTGCCAGCTGGGCAGGGGTGTATCAGTGGAGTGAGCAGTACTTC. Encoded protein: CASWAGVYQWSEQYF.

The genes are TRBV15 and TRBJ1-1; D not resolved. V was pared by 5 bases and J by 2 bases, with 12 bases between. The CDR3 spans 14 residues. CDR1 is LNHNV, CDR2 YYDKDF, per germline (reference sequence). The CDR3 nucleotides are TGTGCCACCAGCTTCCCAGTTCCCAACACTGAAGCTTTCTTT. This encodes CATSFPVPNTEAFF. Full variable domain (rest looked up from reference TRBV15 and TRBJ1-1): DAMVIQNPRYQVTQFGKPVTLSCSQTLNHNVMYWYQQKSSQAPKLLFHYYDKDFNNEADTPDNFQSRRPNTSFCFLDIRSPGLGDTAMYLCATSFPVPNTEAFFGQGTRLTVV.

The chain uses TRBV4-1 and TRBJ2-2, with 9 bases aligning to TRBD1. This CDR3 has 14 residues. V lost 8 bases to trimming and J lost 4 bases; unmatched junction nucleotides: 5. Germline V gene lookup returns CDR1 MGHRA and CDR2 YSYEKL. This chain's CDR3 is CASRTGEVTGELFF. The CDR3 coding sequence is TGCGCCAGCCGGACAGGGGAGGTCACCGGGGAGCTGTTTTTT.

The chain combines TRBV15 with TRBJ1-1; 8 nucleotides align to TRBD1. Germline V lookup: CDR1 LNHNV, CDR2 YYDKDF (reference sequence). This CDR3 contains 12 residues. V gave up 3 bases and J gave up 10 bases; unmatched junction bases: 4. The CDR3 loop is CATSSRTGRAFF. The CDR3 region has the DNA TGTGCCACCAGCAGCCGGACAGGGAGAGCTTTCTTT.

This chain uses TRBV9 with TRBJ2-7, with 10 nucleotides matching TRBD2. The CDR3 is 14 residues long. With V trimmed by 4 bases and J by 3 bases, 4 bases remained unmatched. Per germline, CDR1 SGDLS and CDR2 YYNGEE. CDR3 protein: CASSPSGGFYEQYF. Written as DNA, the CDR3 is TGTGCCAGCAGCCCTAGCGGGGGTTTCTACGAGCAGTACTTC.

The chain links TRBV6-1 to TRBJ2-1; 9 bases fit TRBD2. In germline, CDR1 is MNHNS, CDR2 SASEGT. This CDR3 is 15 amino acids long. With 6 bases clipped from V and 1 base from J, the junction kept 4 bases outside the gene matches. The CDR3 nucleotides are TGTGCCAGCAGGGGTAGCGGGGGATCCTACAATGAGCAGTTCTTC. Its protein is CASRGSGGSYNEQFF.

Turning to this clone: Other nucleotide sequences from this sample produce the same CDR3. This sequence joins TRBV6-5 and TRBJ2-6; TRBD1 is a possible D gene (5 bases). V dropped 2 bases and J dropped 0 bases, with 8 bases sitting between them. The CDR3 consists of 16 residues. Germline CDR1 reads MNHEY; CDR2 reads SVGAGI. CDR3 region: CASSYTGFSGANVLTF. The CDR3 bases are TGTGCCAGCAGTTACACAGGATTCTCTGGGGCCAACGTCCTGACTTTC.

The rearrangement uses TRBV5-6 and TRBJ1-1; D is possibly TRBD1 (6 bases). The CDR3 loop spans 14 amino acids. Germline CDR1 and CDR2: SGHDT and YYEEEE. V shed 2 bases and J shed 2 bases, with 10 bases lying between them. In nucleotides, the CDR3 is TGTGCCAGCAGCTTTGGACAGCCTAACACTGAAGCTTTCTTT. Translating it yields CASSFGQPNTEAFF.

The chain is built from TRBV4-1 and TRBJ2-7; D gene ambiguous. The ends were cut back, 1 base at V and 3 bases at J, with 7 bases in the middle. CDR3 length: 13 amino acids. Germline V gene lookup returns CDR1 MGHRA and CDR2 YSYEKL. The CDR3 DNA sequence: TGCGCCAGCAGCCAAGGAAGCTACTACGAGCAGTACTTC. Translated, it gives CASSQGSYYEQYF.

This clone was detected only a few times. CDR3 protein: CASSLTGTLLEQYF. The DNA of the CDR3 is TGTGCCAGCAGCCTCACCGGGACACTTCTCGAGCAGTACTTC. This sequence joins TRBV7-9 and TRBJ2-7; a possible D gene is TRBD1 (6 bases). The germline V gene encodes CDR1 SEHNR and CDR2 FQNEAQ (reference sequence). This CDR3 contains 14 residues. Between the trimmed V and J ends, which lost 5 bases and 6 bases, there was a span of 17 bases.

The chain employs TRBV27 and TRBJ1-6; D unclear. Between the trimmed V and J ends, which lost 5 bases and 13 bases, there was a span of 15 bases. The CDR3 is 13 residues long. Germline loops: CDR1 MNHEY, CDR2 SMNVEV (reference sequence). CDR3 nucleotides: TGTGCCAGCAGTCCGGCGGCCGCGGCCCCCCTCCACTTT. As protein: CASSPAAAAPLHF.

The CDR3 spells CATSGGGSGRQYF. The CDR3 DNA follows: TGTGCCACCAGCGGGGGGGGCTCGGGCAGGCAGTACTTC. The chain carries TRBV15 and TRBJ2-7; TRBD2 might be the D (7 bases). Per the germline V gene, CDR1 is LNHNV and CDR2 is YYDKDF (reference sequence). The CDR3 is made up of 13 amino acids. V lost 5 bases, J lost 9 bases, and 17 bases lay in between. Looking up the rest from reference TRBV15 and TRBJ2-7 gives the full variable domain: DAMVIQNPRYQVTQFGKPVTLSCSQTLNHNVMYWYQQKSSQAPKLLFHYYDKDFNNEADTPDNFQSRRPNTSFCFLDIRSPGLGDTAMYLCATSGGGSGRQYFGPGTRLTVT.

This sequence joins TRBV9 and TRBJ2-5; the D gene could be TRBD1 or TRBD2 (5 bases each). This CDR3 region has 12 residues. Between the trimmed V and J ends, which lost 6 bases and 3 bases, there was a span of 9 bases. Germline CDR1 reads SGDLS; CDR2 reads YYNGEE. DNA of the CDR3: TGTGCCAGCAATGGGGACGAAGAGACCCAGTACTTC. The encoded protein is CASNGDEETQYF.

This clone has only one observation. This rearrangement joins TRBV7-2 to TRBJ1-5; D gene unclear. This CDR3 is built from 12 residues. Trimming pared 5 bases from V and 6 bases from J, leaving 8 bases between. The germline gives CDR1 SGHTA, CDR2 FQGNSA. Here the CDR3 reads CASSNSGQPQHF. CDR3 bases: TGTGCCAGCAGCAACAGCGGTCAGCCCCAGCATTTT.

This clone was observed once. The chain combines TRBV18 with TRBJ2-1; no definite D call. There are 13 residues in the CDR3. Trimming left V 3 bases short and J 4 bases short, with 7 bases between. Germline V gene sequence: CDR1 KGHSH, CDR2 LQKENI. CDR3 sequence reads: CASSPKSYNEQFF. As DNA, the CDR3 is TGTGCCAGCTCACCGAAGAGTTACAATGAGCAGTTCTTC.

This chain links TRBV29-1 with TRBJ1-2, with D possibly being TRBD1 (6 bases). The CDR3 consists of 16 residues. CDR1 SQVTM and CDR2 ANQGSEA come from the germline V gene. V lost 5 bases, J lost 5 bases, and 24 bases lay in between. The CDR3 bases are TGCAGCGTTCCCCAAAACCCGACAGGCAGGGAGTATGGCTACACCTTC. Its protein product is CSVPQNPTGREYGYTF.

V usage is TRBV4-1 and J usage is TRBJ1-6, with D unclear. The germline V gene has CDR1 MGHRA and CDR2 YSYEKL. V dropped 2 bases and J dropped 6 bases, with 11 bases sitting between them. The CDR3 contains 15 residues. The CDR3 loop is CASSQTKDLNSPLHF. The CDR3 bases are TGCGCCAGCAGCCAAACTAAGGACCTTAATTCACCCCTCCACTTT.

This sequence joins TRBV7-6 and TRBJ2-7; perhaps TRBD2 as D (6 bases). CDR3 length equals 12 residues. CDR1 SGHVS and CDR2 FNYEAQ come from the germline V gene. V gave up 5 bases and J gave up 6 bases, with 11 bases separating them. Here the CDR3 DNA reads TGTGCCAGCAGCCTCGGGACTCTCGAGCAGTACTTC. Translation gives CASSLGTLEQYF.

V and J are TRBV30 and TRBJ1-4; 9 nucleotides agree with TRBD1. The CDR3 consists of 14 residues. The germline V gene encodes CDR1 GTSNPN and CDR2 SVGIG (reference sequence). With V trimmed by 1 base and J by 7 bases, 4 bases remained unmatched. This CDR3 reads CAWSALQGAEKLFF. CDR3 coding DNA: TGTGCCTGGAGTGCTCTACAGGGGGCTGAAAAACTGTTTTTT.

CDR3 in amino acids: CASSLVETRLTDTQYF. The CDR3 bases are TGTGCCAGCAGCTTAGTCGAGACCCGGCTCACAGATACGCAGTATTTT. The chain is built from TRBV7-2 and TRBJ2-3; D not certain. With 1 base removed from V and 2 bases from J, the gap between germline ends came to 13 bases. Looked up from germline, CDR1 is SGHTA and CDR2 is FQGNSA. This CDR3 comprises 16 residues.

The chain has TRBV29-1 and TRBJ2-7, with D possibly matching TRBD2 (5 bases). V was trimmed by 4 bases and J by 4 bases, leaving 14 bases between them. Germline V lookup: CDR1 SQVTM, CDR2 ANQGSEA. The CDR3 runs to 13 residues. The CDR3 spells CSVVPGSGYEQYF. CDR3 DNA: TGCAGCGTTGTGCCGGGGTCGGGATACGAGCAGTACTTC.

The J gene is TRBJ2-3, the V gene TRBV7-8; D unresolved. Germline V gene lookup returns CDR1 SGHVS and CDR2 FQNEAQ. The CDR3 is made up of 16 amino acids. Trimming stripped 0 bases from V and 4 bases from J, with 14 bases between. The chain's CDR3 is CASSLANSHSPDTQYF. The CDR3 coding sequence is TGTGCCAGCAGCTTAGCGAACAGCCATTCACCAGATACGCAGTATTTT.

This chain joins TRBV4-2 and TRBJ2-5; 10 bases match TRBD2. Germline CDR1 LGHNA, CDR2 YNFKEQ. This CDR3 is built from 16 residues. With 3 bases clipped from V and 2 bases from J, the junction kept 6 bases outside the gene matches. The CDR3 protein is CASSQRIAGGQETQYF. Here the CDR3 DNA reads TGTGCCAGCAGCCAGAGGATAGCGGGGGGACAAGAGACCCAGTACTTC.

The CDR3 region is CASSDTGQVREEQFF. The CDR3, as DNA: TGTGCCAGCAGCGATACGGGACAGGTAAGGGAAGAGCAGTTCTTC. The rearrangement uses TRBV9 and TRBJ2-1, with TRBD1 matching over 8 bases. The J segment lost 10 bases and the V segment lost 3 bases, leaving 12 bases of the junction unmatched. This CDR3 has 15 amino acids. Germline V lookup: CDR1 SGDLS, CDR2 YYNGEE.

The rearrangement uses TRBV6-5 and TRBJ1-2; a possible D gene is TRBD1 (5 bases). Trimming took 0 bases from V and 6 from J, leaving 11 bases between them. The CDR3 has 14 amino acids. Germline V gene sequence: CDR1 MNHEY, CDR2 SVGAGI. The CDR3 DNA reads as TGTGCCAGCAGTTACTCGACGGGACTGGATGGCTACACCTTC. It encodes CASSYSTGLDGYTF.

CDR3 sequence (DNA): TGTGCCAGCAGTTTACGTTTCAGGGGAGATCAGCCCCAGCATTTT. Its protein is CASSLRFRGDQPQHF. J is TRBJ1-5 and V is TRBV27, with D possibly TRBD1 on 6 matching bases. Germline V gene lookup returns CDR1 MNHEY and CDR2 SMNVEV (reference sequence). V was clipped by 2 bases and J by 5 bases, with 13 bases between them. This CDR3 is built from 15 residues.

This clone has only a few counts. The V gene is TRBV5-1, the J gene TRBJ2-5; 9 bases agree with TRBD2. V shed 5 bases, J shed 2 bases, and the junction held 7 bases outside the gene matches. The germline V gene has CDR1 SGHRS and CDR2 YFSETQ. The CDR3 is 15 residues long. The CDR3 loop is CASRSSGGYQETQYF. The CDR3 DNA reads as TGCGCCAGCAGAAGTAGCGGGGGATATCAAGAGACCCAGTACTTC.

The chain is built from TRBV30 and TRBJ2-5, with D maybe TRBD1 (6 bases). The V end was cut by 8 bases, the J end by 1 base, with 20 bases between. The length of the CDR3 is 15 residues. Germline V CDR1 and CDR2: GTSNPN, SVGIG (reference sequence). The CDR3 nucleotides read TGTGCCCGACGTGGACAGCCAGGGTCCCAAGAGACCCAGTACTTC. This codes for CARRGQPGSQETQYF. Full variable domain (missing parts from reference TRBV30 and TRBJ2-5): SQTIHQWPATLVQPVGSPLSLECTVEGTSNPNLYWYRQAAGRGLQLLFYSVGIGQISSEVPQNLSASRPQDRQFILSSKKLLLSDSGFYLCARRGQPGSQETQYFGPGTRLLVL.

In its sample, this clone was seen a few times. This chain uses TRBV25-1 with TRBJ1-4; D uncertain. V gave up 3 bases and J gave up 8 bases, with 19 bases separating them. CDR1 and CDR2 from the germline V gene are MGHDK and SYGVNS. There are 16 residues in the CDR3. The CDR3 region has the DNA TGTGCCAGCAGTGATTATTTGCCAGCCACGGAGGAAAAACTGTTTTTT. The encoded protein is CASSDYLPATEEKLFF.